This T cell receptor (beta chain) was observed in a study of cytomegalovirus exposure and HLA in healthy donors. General study points: Among TCR sequences, most were rare, though some public TCRs appeared in many donors.

A note on this clone: What it binds is unknown.

13 Jbeta primers and 60 Vbeta primers were used for the PCR. TCRdb keeps only in-frame clones here, not all; method: immunoSEQ multiplex PCR. The sample yields under 200,000 clones, less than 90% seen once. The CDR3 totals 14 residues. V gave up 2 bases and J gave up 3 bases, with 10 bases separating them. Looked up from germline, CDR1 is SNHLY and CDR2 is FYNNEI. The sequenced material came from PBMCs. The source of this sequence is a male donor in good health and CMV-seropositive. The chain has TRBV2 and TRBJ1-1; D not resolved. The CDR3 DNA reads as TGTGCCAGCAGTGAACTCATCGGGGACACTGAAGCTTTCTTT. Its translation is CASSELIGDTEAFF.